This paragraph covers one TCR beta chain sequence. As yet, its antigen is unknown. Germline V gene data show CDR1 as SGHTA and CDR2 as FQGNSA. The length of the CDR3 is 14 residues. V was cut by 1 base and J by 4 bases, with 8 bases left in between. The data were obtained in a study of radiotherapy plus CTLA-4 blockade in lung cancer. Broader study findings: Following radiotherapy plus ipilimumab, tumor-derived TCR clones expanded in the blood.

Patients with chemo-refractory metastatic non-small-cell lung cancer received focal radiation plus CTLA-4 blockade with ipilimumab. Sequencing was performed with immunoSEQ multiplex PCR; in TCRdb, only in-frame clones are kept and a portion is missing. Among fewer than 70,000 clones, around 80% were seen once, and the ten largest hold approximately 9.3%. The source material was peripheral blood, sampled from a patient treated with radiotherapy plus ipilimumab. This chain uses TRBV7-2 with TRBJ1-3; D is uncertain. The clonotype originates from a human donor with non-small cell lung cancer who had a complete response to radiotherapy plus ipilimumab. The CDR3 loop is CASSLEGRGNTIYF. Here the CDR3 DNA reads TGTGCCAGCAGCTTAGAGGGTAGGGGAAACACCATATATTTT.